The 20 T cell receptor beta chains reported below all come from one sample, sequenced in a study of T cells after yellow fever vaccination (dated by TCRdb to the late 2010s). Read against the paper, the sample's treatment or condition label means: live attenuated yellow fever vaccine strain. The library was made by 5' RACE. For sequencing, an Illumina HiSeq 2500 was employed. Through fastp at Q25 and MiXCR, TCRdb rebuilt clones from the public reads, retaining in-frame beta chains. Every CDR3 protein is listed once, alongside the most common genes and DNA of its rows. For this sample there are about 350,000 distinct CDR3 sequences; 11% appear just once. Jointly, the top ten make up roughly 18% of the sample. The sample was PBMCs, taken on the day of the first yellow fever vaccination. These receptors all come from a man between 18 and 35 years old who received the YFV17D yellow fever vaccine.

This clonotype was detected many times. The V call is TRBV27, the J call TRBJ2-5; D possibly uses TRBD1 or TRBD2 (5 bases each). With 6 bases removed from V and 7 bases from J, the gap between germline ends came to 15 bases. This CDR3 comprises 13 residues. Germline assignment: CDR1 MNHEY and CDR2 SMNVEV (reference sequence). The CDR3 is CASRGTADMTQYF. The CDR3 nucleotides read TGTGCCAGCAGGGGGACCGCCGATATGACCCAGTACTTC.

This chain links TRBV9 with TRBJ1-5; D not certain. Germline CDR1 reads SGDLS; CDR2 reads YYNGEE. Trimming took off 0 bases at V and 2 bases at J, with 9 bases between the two ends. CDR3 length: 15 residues. CDR3 protein: CASSVGVMGNQPQHF. The CDR3 DNA reads as TGTGCCAGCAGCGTAGGGGTGATGGGCAATCAGCCCCAGCATTTT.

This clonotype was counted a few times. The V call is TRBV5-1, the J call TRBJ2-3; D may be TRBD1 or TRBD2 (5 bases each). The V end lost 0 bases, the J end lost 2 bases, and 10 bases lay between the germline ends. The CDR3 is 15 residues long. Germline CDR1 and CDR2: SGHRS and YFSETQ. The CDR3 DNA reads as TGCGCCAGCAGCTTGGAGCGGACACCCACAGATACGCAGTATTTT. Protein sequence: CASSLERTPTDTQYF.

This clonotype occurred a few times. The chain couples TRBV5-4 to TRBJ2-1; 9 nucleotides line up with TRBD1. V lost 4 bases to trimming and J lost 0 bases; unmatched junction nucleotides: 5. Germline V gene lookup returns CDR1 SGHNT and CDR2 YYREEE (reference sequence). This CDR3 is built from 16 residues. The CDR3 region has the DNA TGTGCCAGCAGCGCAGGACAGGGGAGCTCCTACAATGAGCAGTTCTTC. Translation: CASSAGQGSSYNEQFF.

This chain links TRBV9 with TRBJ2-7, with a possible D match to TRBD1 (6 bases). There are 14 residues in the CDR3. Germline V gives CDR1 SGDLS, CDR2 YYNGEE. The V end lost 0 bases, the J end lost 3 bases, and 10 bases lay between the germline ends. The CDR3 sequence is CASSVVPGDYEQYF. DNA of the CDR3: TGTGCCAGCAGCGTAGTTCCAGGGGACTACGAGCAGTACTTC.

This clonotype appeared a few times. The CDR3 DNA sequence: TGCGCCAGCAGCTTGGGGACAGGGGATGAAAAACTGTTTTTT. Amino acid sequence: CASSLGTGDEKLFF. This chain uses TRBV5-1 with TRBJ1-4; 9 bases are shared with TRBD1. CDR3 length equals 14 residues. V lost 0 bases to trimming and J lost 6 bases; unmatched junction nucleotides: 0. Germline CDR1 reads SGHRS; CDR2 reads YFSETQ.

The chain couples TRBV7-6 to TRBJ2-7; tentative D call: TRBD1 (5 bases). CDR1 and CDR2 from the germline V gene are SGHVS and FNYEAQ. V was cut by 1 base and J by 3 bases, with 13 bases left in between. The CDR3 extends over 15 amino acids. CDR3 loop: CASSLGQGQVYEQYF. The CDR3 DNA reads TGTGCCAGCAGCTTAGGGCAGGGTCAGGTCTACGAGCAGTACTTC.

The J gene is TRBJ1-1, the V gene TRBV7-8; no definite D call. The CDR3 has 16 residues. Per the germline V gene, CDR1 is SGHVS and CDR2 is FQNEAQ. V shed 4 bases and J shed 5 bases, with 20 bases lying between them. Written as DNA, the CDR3 is TGTGCCAGCAGCTCTACCGGGATCTTTCCCGATACTGAAGCTTTCTTT. It translates to CASSSTGIFPDTEAFF. The variable domain in full, with the rest retrieved from reference TRBV7-8 and TRBJ1-1, is GAGVSQSPRYKVAKRGQDVALRCDPISGHVSLFWYQQALGQGPEFLTYFQNEAQLDKSGLPSDRFFAERPEGSVSTLKIQRTQQEDSAVYLCASSSTGIFPDTEAFFGQGTRLTVV.

V gene TRBV19 combines with J gene TRBJ2-1, with D possibly being TRBD2 (6 bases). The germline V gene has CDR1 LNHDA and CDR2 SQIVND (reference sequence). Trimming pared 9 bases from V and 4 bases from J, leaving 16 bases between. The CDR3 sequence is 14 residues long. CDR3 in amino acids: CASRLEGGYNEQFF. The DNA for the CDR3 is TGTGCCAGCCGGTTAGAGGGAGGATACAATGAGCAGTTCTTC.

This clonotype was seen a handful of times. V gene TRBV12-3 or TRBV12-4 combines with J gene TRBJ2-3; TRBD2 agrees at 9 bases. Unmatched junction bases numbered 7, after V lost 10 bases and J lost 5 bases. The CDR3 is 13 amino acids. CDR3 DNA sequence: TGTGCCACCGGGCGGGGGGGCCTAGATACGCAGTATTTT. This encodes CATGRGGLDTQYF.

In this sample, this clonotype turned up a few times. The chain carries TRBV7-2 and TRBJ2-5; a possible D gene is TRBD2 (6 bases). CDR1 and CDR2 from the germline V gene are SGHTA and FQGNSA. The CDR3 runs to 14 residues. Between the trimmed V and J ends, which lost 4 bases and 3 bases, there was a span of 12 bases. As DNA, the CDR3 is TGTGCCAGCAGCTCCCGGGTAGCGGAAGAGACCCAGTACTTC. It encodes CASSSRVAEETQYF. The full variable domain, in which reference TRBV7-2 and TRBJ2-5 provide the parts outside the CDR3, is GAGVSQSPSNKVTEKGKDVELRCDPISGHTALYWYRQSLGQGLEFLIYFQGNSAPDKSGLPSDRFSAERTGGSVSTLTIQRTQQEDSAVYLCASSSRVAEETQYFGPGTRLLVL.

This clonotype was picked up a small number of times. V gene TRBV5-4 combines with J gene TRBJ2-5; perhaps TRBD2 as D (5 bases). In germline, CDR1 is SGHNT, CDR2 YYREEE (reference sequence). Trimming cost V 5 bases and J 3 bases, with 11 bases left between them. This CDR3 contains 13 residues. CDR3 amino acids: CASRSGVEETQYF. In DNA, the CDR3 is TGTGCCAGCAGATCCGGGGTTGAAGAGACCCAGTACTTC.

The V gene is TRBV6-2 or TRBV6-3, the J gene TRBJ2-3, with 7 bases matching TRBD2. This CDR3 is built from 18 residues. Germline CDR1 is MNHEY and CDR2 is SVGEGT. Unmatched junction bases numbered 13, after V lost 2 bases and J lost 2 bases. The CDR3 bases are TGTGCCAGCAGTTACCAGCGGGGACGACTAGAATCCACAGATACGCAGTATTTT. Translated: CASSYQRGRLESTDTQYF.

This clonotype was recorded a few times. The V gene is TRBV6-6, the J gene TRBJ1-1; D uncertain. The germline gives CDR1 MNHNY, CDR2 SVGAGI (reference sequence). V was trimmed by 5 bases and J by 10 bases, leaving 11 bases between them. The CDR3 covers 11 residues. In nucleotides, the CDR3 is TGTGCCAGCAGTCTACCACCGACAGCTTTCTTT. Its protein product is CASSLPPTAFF.

The chain combines TRBV27 with TRBJ2-7; no definite D call. The germline V gene encodes CDR1 MNHEY and CDR2 SMNVEV (reference sequence). The length of the CDR3 is 13 residues. Trimming removed 0 bases at V and 3 bases at J, with 6 bases between. The CDR3 sequence: CASSLSLYYEQYF. The CDR3 DNA is TGTGCCAGCAGTTTATCCCTTTACTACGAGCAGTACTTC.

The rearrangement links TRBV4-1 to TRBJ2-1, with 10 nucleotides matching TRBD2. V gave up 2 bases and J gave up 3 bases; unmatched junction bases: 7. Germline CDR1 MGHRA, CDR2 YSYEKL. The CDR3 has 17 amino acids. In nucleotides, the CDR3 is TGCGCCAGCAGCCAACCACTAGCGGGGTTATACTACAATGAGCAGTTCTTC. Translation gives CASSQPLAGLYYNEQFF.

V and J are TRBV5-4 and TRBJ2-2, with 7 bases lining up with TRBD1. CDR3 length: 16 amino acids. Losses at the gene ends were 0 bases for V and 2 bases for J; bases not matched to a gene: 4. CDR1 and CDR2 from the germline V gene are SGHNT and YYREEE (reference sequence). In DNA, the CDR3 is TGTGCCAGCAGCTTGGGGACAGGTTTTAACACCGGGGAGCTGTTTTTT. It codes for CASSLGTGFNTGELFF.

This clonotype has at least ten counts. The chain joins TRBV29-1 to TRBJ2-3; the D is unclear. This CDR3 comprises 13 residues. Germline V gene sequence: CDR1 SQVTM, CDR2 ANQGSEA. V gave up 5 bases and J gave up 0 bases, with 9 bases separating them. CDR3 in DNA: TGCAGCGTTAACGTGGGGAGCACAGATACGCAGTATTTT. It codes for CSVNVGSTDTQYF.

This clonotype qualifies as medium-sized. The rearrangement joins TRBV5-1 to TRBJ2-2; 14 nucleotides agree with TRBD2. Germline lookup yields CDR1 SGHRS and CDR2 YFSETQ. The trim removed 4 bases at V and 5 bases at J, leaving 10 bases unmatched. The CDR3 has 18 amino acids. The CDR3 reads CASSPFGTSGGGTGELFF. The DNA for the CDR3 is TGCGCCAGCAGCCCCTTCGGGACTAGCGGGGGAGGAACCGGGGAGCTGTTTTTT.

The genes are TRBV24-1 and TRBJ2-1; possibly TRBD2 for D (7 bases). This CDR3 is 16 amino acids long. CDR1 is KGHDR and CDR2 is SFDVKD in the germline V gene. V was cut by 3 bases and J by 7 bases, with 18 bases left in between. CDR3 amino acids: CATSDTSGGLRNEQFF. The CDR3 nucleotides read TGTGCCACCAGTGATACCTCGGGGGGCCTTCGGAATGAGCAGTTCTTC.